These 16 T cell receptor beta chains were all obtained from the same sample, sequenced in a study of blood T cell repertoires in COVID-19. The protocol was immunoSEQ multiplex PCR, while the TCRdb copy is restricted to in-frame clones and leaves out a portion. The table shows roughly 670,000 clones, with approximately 90% occurring only once. Sequences were obtained from peripheral blood. The receptors shown here come from a woman in her late teens or twenties with acute or convalescent COVID-19.

This sequence joins TRBV5-6 and TRBJ1-1; D is unresolved. V was pared by 6 bases and J by 1 base, with 10 bases between. Germline assignment: CDR1 SGHDT and CDR2 YYEEEE. The length of the CDR3 is 13 residues. CDR3 sequence: CASTPAGNTEAFF. CDR3 coding DNA: TGTGCCAGCACCCCCGCGGGGAACACTGAAGCTTTCTTT.

V usage is TRBV3-1 (or the pseudogene TRBV3-2) and J usage is TRBJ1-1; D is possibly TRBD1 (5 bases). V lost 3 bases and J lost 10, with 15 bases in between. The CDR3 consists of 13 residues. Germline V gene sequence: CDR1 LGHDT, CDR2 YNNKEL (reference sequence). CDR3 residues: CASSHLPGVGAFF. In DNA, the CDR3 is TGTGCCAGCAGCCATCTTCCGGGGGTTGGAGCTTTCTTT.

V and J are TRBV5-1 and TRBJ2-1; tentatively, D is TRBD1 (7 bases). The germline V and J ends were trimmed by 2 bases and 8 bases, with 20 bases remaining between them. The germline V gene has CDR1 SGHRS and CDR2 YFSETQ. CDR3 length equals 16 residues. For the CDR3, the DNA is TGCGCCAGCAGCTTTGGGCAGGGGGGTTTTTTGGATGAGCAGTTCTTC. This codes for CASSFGQGGFLDEQFF.

V usage is TRBV7-9 and J usage is TRBJ2-3; D remains unclear. Germline loops: CDR1 SEHNR, CDR2 FQNEAQ (reference sequence). The CDR3 totals 16 residues. Trimming shortened V by 0 bases and J by 3 bases, and 13 bases separated the two germline ends. The CDR3 coding sequence is TGTGCCAGCAGCTTAGCGAGCCGCGCGGTGACAGATACGCAGTATTTT. Encoded protein: CASSLASRAVTDTQYF.

The chain carries TRBV9 and TRBJ2-3; no clear D. Between the trimmed V and J ends, which lost 3 bases and 5 bases, there was a span of 10 bases. The CDR3 has 13 amino acids. Germline V gene sequence: CDR1 SGDLS, CDR2 YYNGEE. The CDR3 nucleotides are TGTGCCAGCAGCGCCCGAGGCGTAGATACGCAGTATTTT. This translates into CASSARGVDTQYF.

The chain carries TRBV27 and TRBJ1-5, with 8 bases identical to TRBD1. V lost 3 bases and J lost 3; bases outside the gene matches: 4. This CDR3 spans 15 amino acids. In germline, CDR1 is MNHEY, CDR2 SMNVEV (reference sequence). The CDR3 DNA follows: TGTGCCAGCAGTTTCGCAGGGGGCGACAATCAGCCCCAGCATTTT. This encodes CASSFAGGDNQPQHF.

The V call is TRBV19, the J call TRBJ1-5; D call uncertain. This CDR3 has 15 amino acids. Germline V gene lookup returns CDR1 LNHDA and CDR2 SQIVND (reference sequence). V was clipped by 9 bases and J by 6 bases, with 21 bases between them. CDR3 DNA: TGTGCCAGCCACGCCCCCGGTGCGGGGTTTCAGCCCCAGCATTTT. The encoded protein is CASHAPGAGFQPQHF. The whole variable domain, filled in from reference TRBV19 and TRBJ1-5, reads DGGITQSPKYLFRKEGQNVTLSCEQNLNHDAMYWYRQDPGQGLRLIYYSQIVNDFQKGDIAEGYSVSREKKESFPLTVTSAQKNPTAFYLCASHAPGAGFQPQHFGDGTRLSIL.

This chain links TRBV5-1 with TRBJ1-2; TRBD1 matches 12 bases. This CDR3 is built from 16 residues. Germline CDR1 and CDR2: SGHRS and YFSETQ. The V gene end was trimmed by 4 bases and the J gene end by 8 bases; junction bases not matched to a gene: 12. CDR3 residues: CASSQGQGAATWGYTF. The CDR3 DNA reads as TGCGCCAGCAGCCAGGGACAGGGGGCGGCGACGTGGGGCTACACCTTC.

The rearrangement links TRBV5-8 to TRBJ1-5, with 10 bases that match TRBD1. The CDR3 contains 14 residues. V shed 3 bases and J 7 bases; nucleotides not matched to a gene: 4. Germline V gene sequence: CDR1 SGHTS, CDR2 YDEGEE. For the CDR3, the DNA is TGTGCCAGCAGCTGGACAGGGGGAGGCCAGCCCCAGCATTTT. Translating gives CASSWTGGGQPQHF.

This clone has just one count. Other DNA variants within this sample encode the same CDR3. The DNA for the CDR3 is TGTGCCAGCAGCCAGGGAGAGGGCTACACCTTC. As protein: CASSQGEGYTF. The chain links TRBV3-1 (or the pseudogene TRBV3-2) to TRBJ1-2, with D unresolved. The length of the CDR3 is 11 residues. Deletions cut 3 bases from V and 8 bases from J, with 7 bases between. Germline CDR1 and CDR2: LGHDT and YNNKEL (reference sequence).

This chain uses TRBV7-3 with TRBJ2-1, with TRBD2 matching over 8 bases. The CDR3 is 17 amino acids. The J segment lost 7 bases and the V segment lost 4 bases, leaving 15 bases of the junction unmatched. Germline loops: CDR1 SGHTA, CDR2 FQGTGA. This CDR3 is CASSSPSGGGFLNEQFF. CDR3 DNA: TGTGCCAGCAGCTCACCGAGCGGGGGTGGATTCCTGAATGAGCAGTTCTTC. Complete variable domain (other parts from reference TRBV7-3 and TRBJ2-1): GAGVSQTPSNKVTEKGKYVELRCDPISGHTALYWYRQSLGQGPEFLIYFQGTGAADDSGLPNDRFFAVRPEGSVSTLKIQRTERGDSAVYLCASSSPSGGGFLNEQFFGPGTRLTVL.

The chain couples TRBV6-5 to TRBJ2-3, with 10 bases that match TRBD2. The V segment lost 4 bases and the J segment 1 base; nucleotides outside the gene matches: 5. There are 16 residues in the CDR3. CDR1 and CDR2 (germline): MNHEY, SVGAGI. The CDR3 spells CASSFRGTSGTDTQYF. CDR3 DNA: TGTGCCAGCAGTTTCAGGGGGACTAGCGGCACAGATACGCAGTATTTT.

CDR3 loop: CASSRRTPGGNTEAFF. CDR3 in DNA: TGTGCCAGCAGCCGACGGACACCGGGGGGGAACACTGAAGCTTTCTTT. The chain joins TRBV14 to TRBJ1-1, with D possibly being TRBD1 (5 bases). CDR1 and CDR2 (germline): SGHDN, FVKESK. The CDR3 spans 16 residues. With 4 bases removed from V and 1 base from J, the gap between germline ends came to 16 bases.

V gene TRBV3-1 (or the pseudogene TRBV3-2) combines with J gene TRBJ1-5, with TRBD1 matching over 7 bases. There are 13 residues in the CDR3. With 4 bases clipped from V and 7 bases from J, the junction kept 4 bases outside the gene matches. Germline-derived CDR1 and CDR2 are LGHDT and YNNKEL (reference sequence). In nucleotides, the CDR3 is TGTGCCAGCAGCCGGGACAGCAGGCAGCCCCAGCATTTT. It specifies CASSRDSRQPQHF.

This clone was seen a few times. The genes are TRBV7-9 and TRBJ1-4; 7 nucleotides match TRBD1. Germline V lookup: CDR1 SEHNR, CDR2 FQNEAQ (reference sequence). This CDR3 has 15 amino acids. Losses at the gene ends were 4 bases for V and 7 bases for J; bases not matched to a gene: 9. Here the CDR3 DNA reads TGTGCCAGCAGCTACAGCAAAGGGACAGCTGAAAAACTGTTTTTT. Protein sequence: CASSYSKGTAEKLFF. Full variable domain (missing parts from reference TRBV7-9 and TRBJ1-4): DTGVSQNPRHKITKRGQNVTFRCDPISEHNRLYWYRQTLGQGPEFLTYFQNEAQLEKSRLLSDRFSAERPKGSFSTLEIQRTEQGDSAMYLCASSYSKGTAEKLFFGSGTQLSVL.

This clone was recorded only once. The chain carries TRBV24-1 and TRBJ1-2, with D possibly matching TRBD1 (5 bases). Germline V gives CDR1 KGHDR, CDR2 SFDVKD. V lost 5 bases, J lost 1 base, and 7 bases lay in between. The CDR3 is 13 amino acids. CDR3 residues: CATSADSNYGYTF. For the CDR3, the DNA is TGTGCCACCAGTGCTGACAGTAACTATGGCTACACCTTC.